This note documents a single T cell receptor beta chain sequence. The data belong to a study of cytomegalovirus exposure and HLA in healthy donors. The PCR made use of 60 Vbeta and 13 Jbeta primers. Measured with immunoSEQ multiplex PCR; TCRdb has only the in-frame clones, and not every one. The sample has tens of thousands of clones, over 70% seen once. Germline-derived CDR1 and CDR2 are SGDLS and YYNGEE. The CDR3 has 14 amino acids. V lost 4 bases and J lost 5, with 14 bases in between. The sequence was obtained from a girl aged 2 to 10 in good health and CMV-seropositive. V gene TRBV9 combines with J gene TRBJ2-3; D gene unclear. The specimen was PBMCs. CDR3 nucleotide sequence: TGTGCCAGCAGCCCCGACAATACCTTAGATACGCAGTATTTT. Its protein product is CASSPDNTLDTQYF. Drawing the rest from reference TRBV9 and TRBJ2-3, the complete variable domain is DSGVTQTPKHLITATGQRVTLRCSPRSGDLSVYWYQQSLDQGLQFLIQYYNGEERAKGNILERFSAQQFPDLHSELNLSSLELGDSALYFCASSPDNTLDTQYFGPGTRLTVL.